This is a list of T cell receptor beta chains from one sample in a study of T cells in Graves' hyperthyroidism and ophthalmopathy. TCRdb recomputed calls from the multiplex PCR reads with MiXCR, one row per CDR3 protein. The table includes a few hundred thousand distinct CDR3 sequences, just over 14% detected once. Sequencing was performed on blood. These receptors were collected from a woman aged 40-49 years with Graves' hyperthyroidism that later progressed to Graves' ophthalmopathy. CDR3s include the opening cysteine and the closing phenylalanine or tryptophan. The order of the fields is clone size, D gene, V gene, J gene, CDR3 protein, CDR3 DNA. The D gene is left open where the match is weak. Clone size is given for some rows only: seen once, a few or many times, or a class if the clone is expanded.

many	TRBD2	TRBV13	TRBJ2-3	CASSSPLAGSTDTQYF	TGTGCCAGCAGCTCGCCACTAGCGGGAAGCACAGATACGCAGTATTTT
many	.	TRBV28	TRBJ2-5	CASSLSQGRTVQETQYF	TGTGCCAGCAGTTTATCTCAAGGACGGACAGTCCAAGAGACCCAGTACTTC
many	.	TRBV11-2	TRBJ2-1	CASSQLLGGPNEQFF	TGTGCCAGCAGCCAACTGCTGGGCGGGCCCAATGAGCAGTTCTTC
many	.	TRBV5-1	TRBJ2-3	CASSLGGDTQYF	TGTGCCAGCAGCTTAGGAGGGGATACGCAGTATTTT
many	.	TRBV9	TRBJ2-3	CASSGMLQGGGTTDTQYF	TGTGCCAGCAGCGGAATGCTACAGGGTGGGGGTACCACAGATACGCAGTATTTT
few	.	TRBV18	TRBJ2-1	CASSLHRLSSYNEQFF	TGTGCCAGCTCACTACACAGGTTGAGCTCCTACAATGAGCAGTTCTTC
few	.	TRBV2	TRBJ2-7	CASRKTVLTPYEQYF	TGTGCCAGCAGGAAGACGGTGCTTACTCCCTACGAGCAGTACTTC
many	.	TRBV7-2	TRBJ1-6	CASSHSVRADSPLHF	TGTGCCAGCAGCCACAGCGTCAGGGCGGACTCACCCCTCCACTTT
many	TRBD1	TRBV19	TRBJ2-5	CASSQTGAGGLETQYF	TGTGCCAGTAGTCAAACCGGGGCAGGGGGCCTAGAGACCCAGTACTTC
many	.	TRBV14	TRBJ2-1	CASSQDLIYNEQFF	TGTGCCAGCAGCCAAGATCTGATTTACAATGAGCAGTTCTTC
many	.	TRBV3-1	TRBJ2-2	CASSQVGTGELFF	TGTGCCAGCAGCCAAGTAGGGACCGGGGAGCTGTTTTTT
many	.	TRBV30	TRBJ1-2	CAWSLHYYGHGYTF	TGTGCCTGGAGTCTTCACTACTACGGACATGGCTACACCTTC
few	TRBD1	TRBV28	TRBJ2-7	CASRRPGTGFGEQYF	TGTGCCAGCAGACGTCCCGGGACAGGGTTTGGCGAGCAGTACTTC
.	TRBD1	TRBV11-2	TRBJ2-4	CASSRTGSGKNIQYF	TGTGCCAGCAGCCGGACAGGGTCGGGCAAAAACATTCAGTACTTC
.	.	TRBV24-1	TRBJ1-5	CATSEVGASNQPQHF	TGTGCCACCAGTGAGGTAGGGGCGAGCAATCAGCCCCAGCATTTT
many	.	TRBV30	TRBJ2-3	CAWINGSTDTQYF	TGTGCCTGGATAAACGGGTCCACAGATACGCAGTATTTT